These 26 T cell receptor beta chains came from one sample sequenced in a study of blood T cell repertoires in COVID-19. TCRdb's copy holds only in-frame clones and misses some; the assay was immunoSEQ multiplex PCR. The sample carries 280,000 or so clones, under 90% recorded once. Sample: PBMCs or T cells enriched from blood (not recorded which). These receptors originate from a woman between 50 and 59 years old who had been exposed to COVID-19.

The V call is TRBV28, the J call TRBJ2-7; 11 bases align to TRBD1. This CDR3 is built from 15 residues. Looked up from germline, CDR1 is MDHEN and CDR2 is SYDVKM. J lost 1 base, V lost 5 bases, and 4 bases had no gene match. The DNA for the CDR3 is TGTGCCAGCAGTCAAGGGACAGGGGGATCCTACGAGCAGTACTTC. It encodes CASSQGTGGSYEQYF.

J is TRBJ2-7 and V is TRBV27; D is possibly TRBD1 (6 bases). The V gene lost 3 bases and the J gene lost 10 bases, with 13 bases spanning the gap. The CDR3 is made up of 12 amino acids. Germline V CDR1 and CDR2: MNHEY, SMNVEV (reference sequence). This chain's CDR3 is CASSFLDSPQYF. The CDR3 DNA sequence: TGTGCCAGCAGTTTTTTGGACAGCCCACAGTACTTC.

The genes are TRBV18 and TRBJ2-7; D is undetermined. The germline V and J ends were trimmed by 6 bases and 4 bases, with 10 bases remaining between them. This CDR3 contains 12 residues. Germline CDR1 is KGHSH and CDR2 is LQKENI. CDR3 nucleotide sequence: TGTGCCAGCTCTCCGCAGTATTACGAGCAGTACTTC. Its protein product is CASSPQYYEQYF.

CDR3 residues: CASSKPRRGTDTEAFF. Here the CDR3 DNA reads TGTGCCAGCAGTAAACCTCGAAGGGGTACGGACACTGAAGCTTTCTTT. The V and J genes are TRBV5-4 and TRBJ1-1; D might be TRBD1 (5 bases). The V gene's germline CDR1 is SGHNT and CDR2 YYREEE (reference sequence). CDR3 size: 16 residues. The germline V and J ends were trimmed by 5 bases and 3 bases, with 20 bases remaining between them.

The chain employs TRBV5-4 and TRBJ2-2; D is ambiguous. The CDR3 contains 16 residues. The germline V gene has CDR1 SGHNT and CDR2 YYREEE (reference sequence). V was pared by 1 base and J by 0 bases, with 10 bases between. CDR3 residues: CASSLIVSANTGELFF. The CDR3 DNA reads as TGTGCCAGCAGCTTGATTGTCTCTGCGAACACCGGGGAGCTGTTTTTT.

The chain links TRBV27 to TRBJ2-3; D is perhaps TRBD1 (5 bases). The germline V gene has CDR1 MNHEY and CDR2 SMNVEV (reference sequence). The V and J ends lost 4 bases and 6 bases respectively, with 11 bases between them. The CDR3 has 13 residues. As DNA, the CDR3 is TGTGCCAGCAGTTGGGCAGGGATGGATACGCAGTATTTT. This gives the protein CASSWAGMDTQYF.

The chain links TRBV5-5 to TRBJ2-2; D is perhaps TRBD2 (5 bases). Trimming shortened V by 4 bases and J by 8 bases, and 18 bases separated the two germline ends. The CDR3 sequence is 15 residues long. Germline loops: CDR1 SGHKS, CDR2 YYEKEE (reference sequence). The CDR3: CASSLGGPGGGELFF. The DNA for the CDR3 is TGTGCCAGCAGCCTGGGCGGGCCAGGCGGGGGGGAGCTGTTTTTT. Full variable domain (missing parts from reference TRBV5-5 and TRBJ2-2): DAGVTQSPTHLIKTRGQQVTLRCSPISGHKSVSWYQQVLGQGPQFIFQYYEKEERGRGNFPDRFSARQFPNYSSELNVNALLLGDSALYLCASSLGGPGGGELFFGEGSRLTVL.

V gene TRBV21-1 combines with J gene TRBJ1-5. TRBV21-1 is a pseudogene locus. This CDR3 has 18 residues. The CDR3 DNA is TGTGCCAGCAGCAAAGACGCTGAAGACTTCTATAGCAATCAGCCCCAGCATTTT. It is translated as CASSKDAEDFYSNQPQHF.

The CDR3 coding sequence is TGTGCCAGCAGCTTCGTGGACAGTCTTCGCCACGAGCAGTACTTC. The encoded protein is CASSFVDSLRHEQYF. The chain carries TRBV5-4 and TRBJ2-7, with D possibly being TRBD1 (6 bases). The CDR3 is 15 residues long. Trimming removed 2 bases from V and 5 bases from J, with 17 bases in between. In germline, CDR1 is SGHNT, CDR2 YYREEE (reference sequence).

V gene TRBV28 combines with J gene TRBJ1-1; TRBD1 might be the D (5 bases). This CDR3 is 14 amino acids long. Germline values: CDR1 MDHEN, CDR2 SYDVKM. V was shortened by 2 bases and J by 4 bases, with 11 bases between the two germline ends. The CDR3 bases are TGTGCCAGCAGTTTAGGCAGGGAGGTCACTGAAGCTTTCTTT. Protein product: CASSLGREVTEAFF.

The chain has TRBV6-5 and TRBJ2-7; 13 nucleotides line up with TRBD2. The V segment lost 5 bases and the J segment 5 bases; nucleotides outside the gene matches: 3. The CDR3 runs 14 residues. Germline CDR1 MNHEY, CDR2 SVGAGI. As DNA, the CDR3 is TGTGCCAGCAGTCTGGGGACTAGCGGGGACGAGCAGTACTTC. It specifies CASSLGTSGDEQYF.

J is TRBJ1-5 and V is TRBV5-6; D unresolved. CDR1 is SGHDT and CDR2 is YYEEEE in the germline V gene. V was trimmed by 0 bases and J by 6 bases, leaving 13 bases between them. The CDR3 sequence is 15 residues long. The CDR3 spells CASSLAGGLGQPQHF. The DNA of the CDR3 is TGTGCCAGCAGCTTGGCCGGTGGGCTTGGTCAGCCCCAGCATTTT.

V is TRBV7-2 and J is TRBJ2-5; the D gene is possibly TRBD2 (6 bases). The CDR3 extends over 16 amino acids. Germline V gene data show CDR1 as SGHTA and CDR2 as FQGNSA. V was trimmed by 5 bases and J by 2 bases, leaving 18 bases between them. In DNA, the CDR3 is TGTGCCAGCAGCCCACTCGGGGGAGACTTTCAAGAGACCCAGTACTTC. It translates to CASSPLGGDFQETQYF. The entire variable domain, with the rest obtained from reference TRBV7-2 and TRBJ2-5, is as follows: GAGVSQSPSNKVTEKGKDVELRCDPISGHTALYWYRQSLGQGLEFLIYFQGNSAPDKSGLPSDRFSAERTGGSVSTLTIQRTQQEDSAVYLCASSPLGGDFQETQYFGPGTRLLVL.

The CDR3 spells CASSVRVYETQYF. In DNA, the CDR3 is TGTGCCAGCAGCGTCAGGGTGTACGAGACCCAGTACTTC. The rearrangement links TRBV7-9 to TRBJ2-5, with D possibly matching TRBD1 (5 bases). The germline gives CDR1 SEHNR, CDR2 FQNEAQ (reference sequence). This CDR3 region has 13 residues. V was clipped by 5 bases and J by 5 bases, with 12 bases between them.

The chain is built from TRBV28 and TRBJ1-2; TRBD1 matches at 7 bases. The germline V gene encodes CDR1 MDHEN and CDR2 SYDVKM. V was pared by 7 bases and J by 2 bases, with 13 bases of the junction left unmatched. The CDR3 loop spans 16 amino acids. CDR3 region: CASILGPGTENYGYTF. CDR3 DNA: TGTGCCAGCATCCTAGGCCCAGGGACAGAAAACTATGGCTACACCTTC.

The V gene is TRBV28, the J gene TRBJ2-7; D perhaps matches TRBD2 (5 bases). Germline CDR1 reads MDHEN; CDR2 reads SYDVKM. Trimming removed 5 bases at V and 2 bases at J, with 13 bases between. This CDR3 comprises 14 residues. The CDR3 loop is CASSPLRDPYEQYF. CDR3 nucleotides: TGTGCCAGCAGTCCCCTTCGGGATCCCTACGAGCAGTACTTC.

V is TRBV7-2 and J is TRBJ2-1; no definite D call. Germline values: CDR1 SGHTA, CDR2 FQGNSA. This CDR3 comprises 16 residues. The V and J ends lost 1 base and 0 bases respectively, with 10 bases between them. CDR3 DNA: TGTGCCAGCAGCTTAGGTATGGGCCTCTCCTACAATGAGCAGTTCTTC. Its translation is CASSLGMGLSYNEQFF.

This chain connects TRBV6-1 to TRBJ1-5; D remains unclear. Germline assignment: CDR1 MNHNS and CDR2 SASEGT. V lost 3 bases, J lost 9 bases, and 12 bases lay in between. The length of the CDR3 is 13 residues. In DNA, the CDR3 is TGTGCCAGCAGTGAGGGTAGGAGTTCGCCCCAGCATTTT. Translation: CASSEGRSSPQHF.

This clone showed up just once. The genes are TRBV27 and TRBJ2-7; 9 bases align to TRBD1. CDR1 is MNHEY, CDR2 SMNVEV, per germline (reference sequence). The V segment lost 5 bases and the J segment 4 bases; nucleotides outside the gene matches: 12. The CDR3 totals 16 residues. The CDR3 nucleotides are TGTGCCAGCAGTCCGTATACAGGGGGCGGATCGTACGAGCAGTACTTC. Protein product: CASSPYTGGGSYEQYF.

In its sample, this clone was seen a few times. This chain uses TRBV3-1 (or the pseudogene TRBV3-2) with TRBJ2-7, with a tentative D call TRBD1 (6 bases). Deletions cut 4 bases from V and 7 bases from J, with 14 bases between. There are 13 residues in the CDR3. Germline V lookup: CDR1 LGHDT, CDR2 YNNKEL (reference sequence). CDR3 bases: TGTGCCAGCAGCCCTCACAGGGCCGGGGAGCAGTACTTC. It is translated as CASSPHRAGEQYF.

The chain joins TRBV29-1 to TRBJ2-5; D unclear. Looked up from germline, CDR1 is SQVTM and CDR2 is ANQGSEA. The germline V and J ends were trimmed by 0 bases and 7 bases, with 21 bases remaining between them. This CDR3 spans 16 amino acids. The CDR3 spells CSVEDAQVEEPGTQYF. CDR3 nucleotides: TGCAGCGTTGAAGACGCGCAAGTCGAGGAGCCGGGGACCCAGTACTTC.

The J gene is TRBJ1-2, the V gene TRBV15; possible D gene TRBD1, 6 bases. The germline V gene has CDR1 LNHNV and CDR2 YYDKDF (reference sequence). CDR3 length: 18 residues. V lost 0 bases and J 5 bases, leaving 22 bases between the germline ends. The CDR3 DNA reads as TGTGCCACCAGCAGAGATAAGGGGGATTGGAGGCTGGTTTATGGCTACACCTTC. Translated, it gives CATSRDKGDWRLVYGYTF.

The chain is built from TRBV12-5 and TRBJ1-1; D unresolved. Trimming took off 7 bases at V and 0 bases at J, with 21 bases between the two ends. The CDR3 contains 17 residues. Germline-derived CDR1 and CDR2 are LGHNT and FRNRAP. The CDR3 spells CASEFRIQVLMNTEAFF. DNA of the CDR3: TGTGCTAGTGAGTTCCGAATCCAGGTGCTGATGAACACTGAAGCTTTCTTT.

V is TRBV5-8 and J is TRBJ1-5; D gene ambiguous. Germline values: CDR1 SGHTS, CDR2 YDEGEE. The CDR3 sequence is 14 residues long. V was shortened by 4 bases and J by 3 bases, with 11 bases between the two germline ends. This CDR3 reads CASSREAYNQPQHF. CDR3 nucleotide sequence: TGTGCCAGCAGCAGAGAGGCGTACAATCAGCCCCAGCATTTT.

The rearrangement joins TRBV7-2 to TRBJ2-5; a weak D match, TRBD2 (6 bases). The V gene lost 3 bases and the J gene lost 2 bases, with 10 bases spanning the gap. Germline V gene lookup returns CDR1 SGHTA and CDR2 FQGNSA. The CDR3 length is 14 residues. CDR3 bases: TGTGCCAGCAGCTTCCCGGGACTGCAAGAGACCCAGTACTTC. This translates into CASSFPGLQETQYF.

This chain uses TRBV14 with TRBJ2-1; no firm D call. CDR1 and CDR2 from the germline V gene are SGHDN and FVKESK. CDR3 size: 12 residues. The V end lost 5 bases, the J end lost 9 bases, and 11 bases lay between the germline ends. CDR3 in amino acids: CASSTRLGEQFF. In DNA form, the CDR3 reads TGTGCCAGCAGCACCCGACTCGGTGAGCAGTTCTTC.